This is a list of T cell receptor beta chains from one sample in a study of low-dose radiotherapy and immunotherapy resistance in tumors. Each CDR3 protein gets one entry after TCRdb re-called the reads with MiXCR. The table includes about 52,000 distinct CDR3 sequences, approximately 31% detected once. The input for sequencing was PBMCs, taken after low-dose radiotherapy plus immunotherapy. The source is a male donor with rectosigmoid adenocarcinoma. Each CDR3 is given with its conserved first and last residue. Fields, in order: D gene, V gene, J gene, clone size, CDR3 protein, CDR3 DNA. A D gene is named only where the DNA matches it firmly. Size tells how often a clone was seen (once, few, many) or the class of an expanded clone, and some rows leave it out.

D: .; V: TRBV15; J: TRBJ2-4; size: many; CDR3: CATVPLSSKNIQYF; DNA: TGTGCCACCGTTCCATTATCCAGTAAAAACATTCAGTACTTC
D: TRBD2; V: TRBV2; J: TRBJ2-1; size: many; CDR3: CASSEARLAGRYNEQFF; DNA: TGTGCCAGCAGTGAAGCGCGACTAGCGGGGAGGTACAATGAGCAGTTCTTC
D: .; V: TRBV11-2; J: TRBJ2-7; size: .; CDR3: CASSLGVGDSYEQYF; DNA: TGTGCCAGCAGCTTGGGGGTCGGTGACTCCTACGAGCAGTACTTC
D: TRBD1; V: TRBV6-5; J: TRBJ1-2; size: .; CDR3: CASSPIRTGGSYGYTF; DNA: TGTGCCAGCAGCCCCATCCGGACAGGGGGTAGCTATGGCTACACCTTC
D: TRBD2; V: TRBV19; J: TRBJ2-7; size: few; CDR3: CASSIGQGGTYEQYF; DNA: TGTGCCAGTAGTATCGGGCAGGGAGGGACCTACGAGCAGTACTTC
D: TRBD1; V: TRBV4-1; J: TRBJ2-7; size: many; CDR3: CASSQMTGGDEQYF; DNA: TGCGCCAGCAGCCAAATGACAGGGGGCGACGAGCAGTACTTC
D: .; V: TRBV12-3/TRBV12-4; J: TRBJ2-1; size: medium-sized; CDR3: CASSLYGGSSNEQFF; DNA: TGTGCCAGCAGTTTGTATGGGGGATCATCGAATGAGCAGTTCTTC
D: .; V: TRBV6-5; J: TRBJ2-7; size: .; CDR3: CASSYTGEAYEQYF; DNA: TGTGCCAGCAGTTATACAGGGGAGGCCTACGAGCAGTACTTC
D: .; V: TRBV28; J: TRBJ2-2; size: many; CDR3: CASSKFLDGELFF; DNA: TGTGCCAGCAGTAAATTCCTTGACGGGGAGCTGTTTTTT
D: TRBD2; V: TRBV6-4; J: TRBJ2-1; size: .; CDR3: CASSETSGGGRRKQFF; DNA: TGTGCCAGCAGTGAGACTAGCGGGGGAGGACGTAGGAAGCAGTTCTTC
D: .; V: TRBV18; J: TRBJ1-6; size: .; CDR3: CASSPLSGDSPLHF; DNA: TGTGCCAGCTCACCACTCAGTGGGGATTCACCCCTCCACTTT
D: .; V: TRBV29-1; J: TRBJ2-7; size: many; CDR3: CSVETTQYEQYF; DNA: TGCAGCGTTGAAACGACACAGTACGAGCAGTACTTC
D: .; V: TRBV21-1; J: TRBJ2-2; size: many; CDR3: CASRTGPLTNTGELFF; DNA: TGTGCCAGCAGGACCGGACCGCTCACGAACACCGGGGAGCTGTTTTTT
D: .; V: TRBV5-1; J: TRBJ2-1; size: few; CDR3: CASSPNGQYNEQFF; DNA: TGCGCCAGCAGCCCGAACGGACAGTACAATGAGCAGTTCTTC
D: .; V: TRBV6-2/TRBV6-3; J: TRBJ1-5; size: many; CDR3: CASSSHYSNQPQHF; DNA: TGTGCCAGCAGTTCCCACTATAGCAATCAGCCCCAGCATTTT
D: .; V: TRBV6-2/TRBV6-3; J: TRBJ2-1; size: medium-sized; CDR3: CASRDINNEQFF; DNA: TGTGCCAGCAGGGACATCAACAATGAGCAGTTCTTC
D: .; V: TRBV5-6; J: TRBJ1-4; size: .; CDR3: CASSGPTGGDEKLFFFF; DNA: .
D: .; V: TRBV7-9; J: TRBJ1-5; size: many; CDR3: CASNQGLNQPQHF; DNA: TGTGCCAGCAATCAGGGCCTCAATCAGCCCCAGCATTTT
D: .; V: TRBV7-9; J: TRBJ2-7; size: few; CDR3: CASSGPDRVYEQYF; DNA: TGTGCCAGCTCTGGCCCAGACCGGGTCTACGAGCAGTACTTC
D: .; V: TRBV5-1; J: TRBJ2-2; size: .; CDR3: CASSLGGGSPGSCFFF; DNA: .
D: TRBD2; V: TRBV5-6; J: TRBJ2-7; size: .; CDR3: CASSSLAGGYEQYF; DNA: TGTGCCAGCAGCTCCCTGGCGGGAGGGTACGAGCAGTACTTC
D: .; V: TRBV14; J: TRBJ2-1; size: many; CDR3: CASSQSSDEQFF; DNA: TGTGCCAGCAGCCAATCGTCCGATGAGCAGTTCTTC
D: TRBD2; V: TRBV20-1; J: TRBJ2-1; size: .; CDR3: CSARDLGGSYNEQFF; DNA: TGCAGTGCTAGAGATCTCGGGGGGTCCTACAATGAGCAGTTCTTC
D: TRBD1; V: TRBV5-1; J: TRBJ1-2; size: few; CDR3: CASSFQGQGNTPYTF; DNA: TGCGCCAGCAGCTTCCAAGGACAGGGGAACACTCCCTATACCTTC
D: .; V: TRBV4-2; J: TRBJ2-5; size: many; CDR3: CASSQEGSHVGTQYF; DNA: TGTGCCAGCAGCCAAGAGGGGTCCCACGTTGGGACCCAGTACTTC
D: .; V: TRBV18; J: TRBJ2-1; size: many; CDR3: CASSPSNRVKGEQFF; DNA: TGTGCCAGCTCACCATCCAACAGGGTAAAAGGTGAGCAGTTCTTC
D: .; V: TRBV3-1; J: TRBJ2-7; size: .; CDR3: CASSQEFTATYEQYF; DNA: TGTGCCAGCAGCCAAGAATTTACAGCTACCTACGAGCAGTACTTC